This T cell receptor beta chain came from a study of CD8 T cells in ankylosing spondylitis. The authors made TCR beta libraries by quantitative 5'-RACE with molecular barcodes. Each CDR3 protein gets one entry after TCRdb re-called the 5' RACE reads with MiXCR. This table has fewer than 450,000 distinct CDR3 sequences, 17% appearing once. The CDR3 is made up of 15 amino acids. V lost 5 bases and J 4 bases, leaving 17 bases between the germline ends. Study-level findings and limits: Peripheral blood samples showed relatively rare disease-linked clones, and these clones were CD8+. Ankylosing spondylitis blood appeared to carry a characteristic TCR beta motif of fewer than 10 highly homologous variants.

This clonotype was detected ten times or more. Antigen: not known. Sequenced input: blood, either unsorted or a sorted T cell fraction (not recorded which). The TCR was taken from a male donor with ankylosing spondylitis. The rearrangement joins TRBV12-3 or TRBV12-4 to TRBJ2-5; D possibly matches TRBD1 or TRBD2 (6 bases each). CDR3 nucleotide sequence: TGTGCCAGCAGTCCCAATAGCGGAGGGGGAGAGACCCAGTACTTC. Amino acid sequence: CASSPNSGGGETQYF.